This paragraph covers one T cell receptor beta chain sequence. The antigen is unknown. TCRdb's table, derived via immunoSEQ multiplex PCR, lists solely in-frame clones and lacks some. The sample has about 100,000 clones; approximately 86% are singletons. This record comes from a study of graft-versus-host responses after intestinal transplantation. Study results and caveats: High graft-versus-host to host-versus-graft T cell clonal ratios marked allografts of patients with graft-donor macrochimerism.

This CDR3 contains 14 residues. Germline CDR1 is SEHNR and CDR2 is FQNEAQ (reference sequence). With 5 bases clipped from V and 5 bases from J, the junction kept 3 bases outside the gene matches. This receptor was obtained from a human donor who was the organ donor for an intestinal transplant. The V and J genes are TRBV7-9 and TRBJ2-1; 10 nucleotides agree with TRBD2. Source: unstimulated CD4+ T cells sorted from spleen or lymph node cells, taken before transplant. The CDR3 spells CASSSGGAHNEQFF. Written as DNA, the CDR3 is TGTGCCAGCAGCAGCGGGGGGGCTCACAATGAGCAGTTCTTC.